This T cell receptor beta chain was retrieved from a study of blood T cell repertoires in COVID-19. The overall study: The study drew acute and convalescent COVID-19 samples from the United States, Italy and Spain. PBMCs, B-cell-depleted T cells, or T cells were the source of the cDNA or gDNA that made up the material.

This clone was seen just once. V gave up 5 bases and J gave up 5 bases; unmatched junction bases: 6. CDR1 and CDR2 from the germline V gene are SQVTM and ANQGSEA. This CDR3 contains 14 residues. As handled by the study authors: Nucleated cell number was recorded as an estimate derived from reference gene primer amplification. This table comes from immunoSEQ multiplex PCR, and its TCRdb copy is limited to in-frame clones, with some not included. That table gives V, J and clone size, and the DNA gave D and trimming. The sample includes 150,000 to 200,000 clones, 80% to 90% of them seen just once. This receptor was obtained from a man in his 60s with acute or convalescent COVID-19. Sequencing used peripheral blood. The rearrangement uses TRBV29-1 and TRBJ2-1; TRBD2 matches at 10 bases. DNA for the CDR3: TGCAGCGTTCCCGGGACTAGCGCGGACAATGAGCAGTTCTTC. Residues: CSVPGTSADNEQFF.